A selection of T cell receptor beta chains follows, all from one sample in a study of cytomegalovirus exposure and HLA in healthy donors. Assay: immunoSEQ multiplex PCR; the TCRdb copy retains only in-frame clones and omits some. This table holds 120,000 to 150,000 clones, around nine tenths found once. What was sequenced was PBMCs. Source of these receptors: a man aged 18 to 29 in good health and CMV-seropositive. The CDR3 runs from the conserved cysteine through the conserved F or W. A D gene is named only where the DNA matches it firmly. Clone size is not always given. Where it is, it says once, few, many or a class for expanded clones.

NA,NA,TRBJ2-1,TRBV14,TGTGCCAGCAGCCAAGGTCTCAATGAGCAGTTCTTC,CASSQGLNEQFF
NA,TRBD2,TRBJ2-7,TRBV29-1,TGCAGCGGAACTAGCGGGAGGGCCGAGCAGTACTTC,CSGTSGRAEQYF
few,NA,TRBJ2-2,TRBV28,TGTGCCAGCAGACCGAGGCCAAGGAACACCGGGGAGCTGTTTTTT,CASRPRPRNTGELFF
once,TRBD1,TRBJ1-2,TRBV7-9,TGTGCCAGCAGCTCGAACTGGGACAGGGAGGATGGCTACACCTTC,CASSSNWDREDGYTF
NA,NA,TRBJ1-2,TRBV9,TGTGCCAGCAGCGTAGATCAGGGTACTCGCGGCTACACCTTC,CASSVDQGTRGYTF
NA,NA,TRBJ2-7,TRBV7-3,TGTGCCAGCAGCAATTTTCCCTCCCGACAGCACGAGCAGTACTTC,CASSNFPSRQHEQYF
NA,TRBD1,TRBJ2-1,TRBV27,TGTGCCAGCAGTATCCGTACAGGGGCCTACAATGAGCAGTTCTTC,CASSIRTGAYNEQFF
NA,TRBD1,TRBJ1-1,TRBV27,TGTGCCAGCAAGTCGCGCGCTCAGGGGGACACTGAAGCTTTCTTT,CASKSRAQGDTEAFF
NA,NA,TRBJ1-2,TRBV5-8,TGTGCCAGCAGCTTGGAACGCACAGCCTTCTATGGCTACACCTTC,CASSLERTAFYGYTF
NA,TRBD2,TRBJ2-3,TRBV9,TGTGCCAGCGCCCACCGCGGGGGGCCCTCCAGCACAGATACGCAGTATTTT,CASAHRGGPSSTDTQYF
NA,TRBD2,TRBJ2-1,TRBV9,TGTGCCAGCAGCGTAGCGGGACTAGCGGGCGATGAGCAGTTCTTC,CASSVAGLAGDEQFF
NA,NA,TRBJ1-4,TRBV7-8,TGTGCCAGCAGGAGGGTTGCTAATGAAAAACTGTTTTTT,CASRRVANEKLFF
NA,NA,TRBJ2-3,TRBV20-1,TGCAGTGCTAGTTACTCGGATACGCAGTATTTT,CSASYSDTQYF
NA,TRBD1,TRBJ1-2,TRBV2,TGTGCCAGCAGTGTGCGGAGGGACAGGGAGATAGCTAACTATGGCTACACCTTC,CASSVRRDREIANYGYTF
once,NA,TRBJ2-2,TRBV2,TGTGCCAGCAGAAAACAGGCCCAGAACACCGGGGAGCTGTTTTTT,CASRKQAQNTGELFF
few,NA,TRBJ2-5,TRBV29-1,TGCAGCCCCGAAGGCCGCTGTCGGGAGGAGACCCAGTACTTC,CSPEGRCREETQYF